A single TCR beta chain is shown here with its context. Its antigen target is currently unknown. It has no much larger one-base neighbor in the sample; base qualities were not kept. The CDR3 numbers 12 residues from cysteine through phenylalanine. The kept DNA is CDR3 alone, 36 bases in frame from the first base. The germline V gene provides CDR1 SGHTA and CDR2 FQGTGA. V is pruned by 6 bases and J by 7 bases, leaving 6 bases of the junction without a gene match. The cohort consisted of fewer than 700 healthy bone marrow donors. Cohort members were all nominally healthy when sampled, although unrecorded immune exposures were likely present. The donor tested CMV seropositive, placing the donor among the roughly 300 seropositive members of the cohort. A peripheral blood sample was collected from each donor, and TCR beta sequencing was performed on peripheral blood mononuclear cells. Genomic DNA extraction from the blood cell samples was performed with the Qiagen DNeasy Blood Extraction Kit.

Preparation of the library involved the immunoSEQ multiplex PCR assay. The multiplex PCR relied on a mix of 60 forward primers for TCR Vbeta segments and 13 reverse primers for TCR Jbeta segments. The CDR3 region of rearranged TCR beta genes was amplified from genomic DNA with a multiplex PCR assay. The Illumina HiSeq System was used to sequence the amplified TCR beta libraries as 87-base-pair reads. The authors' analysis ran thus. Across the roughly 640 repertoires, a later analysis counted 75 million to 90 million unique TCR beta chains, roughly 11 million of which were shared by at least two donors. A nearest-neighbor algorithm error-corrected the raw reads and collapsed the reads into unique sequences, merging closely related sequences to remove PCR and sequencing errors. Alignment of CDR3 sequences to IMGT reference sequences was used to assign V, D and J gene segments. For a sequence to be retained, a match of at least six nucleotides to both a V gene segment and a J gene segment was required. Rearrangements were called productive when the CDR3 lacked stop codons and stayed in frame with V and J; all others were non-productive. Following IMGT convention, CDR3 was defined as the stretch from the second conserved V-encoded cysteine to the conserved J-encoded phenylalanine. The earlier analysis of about 500 of the donors excluded sequences that lacked an unambiguous match to a single V gene segment. In an earlier analysis of almost 600 of the donors, a V segment was called functional when productive rearrangements were above 56.7%, and segregating when the standard deviation between donors exceeded 5%. A statistical classification framework was built to diagnose cytomegalovirus status from the catalog of TCR beta chain sequences. In a later analysis, TCR nucleotide sequences were compared against IMGT/GENE-DB human TR gene sequences so that V and J genes could be assigned. The TCRdist pipeline was used in a later analysis to assign CDR3 sequences and most-parsimonious VDJ recombination scenarios. A later analysis defined each TCR beta chain by its CDR3 amino acid sequence plus V-gene family, and excluded reads lacking a unique V-gene family. In a later analysis, nearly 600 highly shared, low-generation-probability nucleotide sequences were removed to address suspected cross-contamination and a sequencing artifact. A later analysis calculated a clonal expansion index for each public chain from normalized within-repertoire ranks of inferred template counts. In a later analysis, generation probabilities were computed using a VDJ recombination model fitted to out-of-frame rearrangements, and the results were checked against IGoR. In a later analysis, hypergeometric tests were used to score TCR-TCR, TCR-HLA and TCR-CMV co-occurrence, with a repertoire-size bias correction applied to TCR pairs. To estimate false discovery rates, a later analysis permuted the HLA or CMV assignments 20 times. A later analysis grouped co-occurring TCRs with DBSCAN, adding TCRdist sequence similarity when clustering within HLA-allele-positive subsets. For co-occurrence clustering, repertoires with fewer than 30,000 or more than 120,000 public chains were excluded, along with roughly five repertoires with anomalous nucleotide sharing. TCRdb limited this immuneACCESS table to in-frame rearrangements with V and J called. A share of clones is missing; checked studies link under half to unresolved V genes, and the rest is unexplained. The V and J calls and clone size are taken from that table; D and trimming were inferred from the DNA. The sample table contains about 130,000 clones; only one count was recorded for roughly 63% of them. The ten most abundant clones make up over 1.5% of the sample.

These data are taken from a study of cytomegalovirus exposure and HLA in healthy donors (dated by TCRdb to 2016 to 2017). Background for the entire study: An earlier analysis of 587 of the donors reported about 260 Gb of sequence data and roughly 120 million unique TCR beta sequences obtained from roughly 170 million T cells. An early release covering about 600 HLA-typed donors comprised 300 to 350 gigabases of sequencing data and tens of millions of unique TCR sequences. Of the 300 to 500 genotyped donors, 81% were placed in the genetic ancestry cluster associated with self-reported Caucasian donors. The study aimed to test whether signatures of past pathogen exposure could be identified by cataloging public T cell receptors. Using immunosequencing, the study profiled T cell repertoires from roughly 650 subjects and related those repertoires to cytomegalovirus serostatus. A separate validation cohort of roughly 130 different subjects was used in addition to the roughly 670-subject first cohort. To predict cytomegalovirus infection status, the study combined high-throughput TCR immunosequencing, statistical association of individual TCRs with disease status, and machine learning. In a later analysis, previously published TCR beta repertoires from about 640 donors were re-analyzed and high-resolution HLA genotyping was added so that TCR occurrence patterns could be studied. Rather than using new phenotypic data, the later analysis identified candidate immune exposures from TCR beta sequences and from how often those sequences occurred across donors. An earlier analysis of 587 of the donors applied high-throughput TCR beta sequencing to assess whether each TCR beta V gene segment acted as functional or pseudogenic. Donor age, sex, ethnicity and CMV serostatus were compiled together with the repertoire data. A later genetic analysis used genome-wide SNP genotypes for about 55% of the 666 donors, treating that subset as a discovery cohort. All discovery cohort repertoires had been generated using a single sequencing platform. Both class I and class II loci were covered by HLA typing, at four-digit resolution. Typing coverage varied by locus: about 629-640 donors for A, B, C, DRB1 and DQB1; around 560 for DQA1; about 570 for DPA1; approximately 450 for DPB1. Four to six DR-DQ haplotypes were handled as single units for association and clustering, since linkage in the cohort was strong. Across about 370 genotyped donors of the cohort, an average of approximately 240,000 unique TCR beta nucleotide sequences per donor were sequenced, and around 20% of those sequences were non-productive. What the study reported, not specific to this receptor: The authors suggested that the approach could potentially be generalized to other disease states and immunological phenotypes. The only immune exposure information available for the cohort was CMV serostatus. A group of highly shared sequence variants was considered likely to be a technical artifact of the sequencing pipeline. Strong co-occurrence of HLA alleles, especially DR and DQ, made assigning TCR associations to individual alleles difficult. In both the original and validation cohorts, the classifier was reported to diagnose cytomegalovirus status with high specificity and sensitivity. The presence/absence analyses assumed that sequencing depth was roughly uniform across donors, and that assumption may not be true. In a later analysis, HLA-associated TCR beta chains were found to be more clonally expanded and to have lower generation probabilities than equally common non-associated chains. A further reported finding was that TCR beta sequences accurately predicted the HLA-A and HLA-B alleles for most subjects in the first cohort. Broadly in line with IMGT annotations, most TCR beta V segments showed up in productive rearrangements about 87% or about 30% of the time in an earlier analysis of around 600 of the donors. The study listed 150 to 200 TCR beta chains as associated with cytomegalovirus. In vitro tests confirmed that a few of the cytomegalovirus-associated TCR beta chains recognize cytomegalovirus antigens. V-gene and J-gene trimming of TCR beta chains was associated with a missense DCLRE1C variant in a later genetic analysis, and the association was replicated in an independent cohort. Some IMGT-functional V segments, including TRBV6-2 and TRBV6-3, could not be distinguished by the 87-base-pair reads and were therefore excluded. A later genetic analysis reported fewer N-insertions in productive TCRs among donors in an Asian-associated ancestry cluster than the approximately 700-donor mean. This cohort had only TCR beta chains sequenced, and the lack of alpha or paired-chain data limited which features could be detected. A later analysis found that TCR association rates varied across HLA loci, with DRB1 alleles showing the most associated TCRs and HLA-C alleles the fewest. Most TCR sequences were seen in very few donors, while some public TCRs were found in many individuals. Because HLA typing was missing for some donors at each locus, association tests included only the typed subset. Correlated functional status among segregating V segments might reflect linkage disequilibrium, but an unknown experimental factor could not be ruled out. Specific HLA alleles were associated with over 15,000 TCR beta sequences at a false discovery rate of 0.05 in a later analysis. The earlier analysis of 587 of the donors excluded roughly 16 rarely observed V segments, including chromosome 9 orphons, because counts were too low. Several of the top co-occurrence clusters appeared to be linked to parvovirus B19, influenza, CMV and Epstein-Barr virus, according to a later analysis. In a later analysis, most CMV-associated TCR beta chains were found to appear HLA-restricted, with HLA associations seemingly driven largely by CMV exposure.

This sequence was found in a man aged 25 to 45 in good health and CMV-seropositive. The receptor chain draws on TRBV7-3 and TRBJ2-7, with 7 bases aligning to TRBD1. The source material was PBMCs. The DNA sequence follows: TGTGCCAGCAGGTCCGACAGGGAGGAGCAGTACTTC. Its coded protein is CASRSDREEQYF. The entire variable domain, with the stretches around the CDR3 drawn from the reference TRBV7-3 and TRBJ2-7 proteins, is GAGVSQTPSNKVTEKGKYVELRCDPISGHTALYWYRQSLGQGPEFLIYFQGTGAADDSGLPNDRFFAVRPEGSVSTLKIQRTERGDSAVYLCASRSDREEQYFGPGTRLTVT.